This TCR beta chain was identified in a study of cytomegalovirus exposure and HLA in healthy donors. General study points: Cytomegalovirus status was reportedly diagnosed by the classifier with high specificity and sensitivity. Immune exposure information comprised only CMV serostatus. Likely technical artifact: a cluster of highly shared sequence variants.

The study ran its PCR with 60 Vbeta and 13 Jbeta primers. Assay: immunoSEQ multiplex PCR; the TCRdb copy retains only in-frame clones and omits some. The table shows 150,000 to 200,000 clones, with approximately 78% occurring only once. Germline CDR1 GTSNPN, CDR2 SVGIG (reference sequence). The ends were cut back, 3 bases at V and 0 bases at J, with 15 bases in the middle. The CDR3 runs to 16 residues. In its sample, this clone was seen once. What it recognizes is unknown. The source is a human donor in good health. The chain recombines TRBV30 with TRBJ1-5, with D tentatively TRBD1 (6 bases). The sequenced sample consisted of PBMCs. The CDR3 is CAWSPTRTASNQPQHF. CDR3 coding DNA: TGTGCCTGGAGCCCTACACGGACAGCTAGCAATCAGCCCCAGCATTTT.